This TCR beta chain originates from a study of PD-1 blockade in classical Hodgkin lymphoma (dated by TCRdb to 2019 to 2021). As for the study more broadly: Nivolumab dosing was 3 mg/kg intravenously every 2 weeks, continuing until either disease progression or unacceptable toxicity. A peripheral blood immune signature of response to PD-1 blockade in classical Hodgkin lymphoma was defined using TCR beta sequencing and CyTOF.

Results the study describes overall, beyond this receptor: Lower diversity was observed in patients in whom nivolumab was started less than 1 year after ASCT, and these patients were excluded from later analyses so that confounding by immune reconstitution would be avoided. The study was restricted to a single clinical trial cohort, and the causes of repertoire differences, possibly disease activity or prior therapy, were left undefined. By C4D1, a significant rise was seen in CD4+ TCR diversity but not in CD8+ TCR diversity (p=0.0027 vs p=0.16), and the rise was most apparent among complete responders (p=0.02). Among trial patients, those achieving complete response had baseline diversity similar to that of newly diagnosed patients, while diversity was significantly lower in partial responders and progressors. Baseline TCR diversity was reported as lower in newly diagnosed patients than in healthy donors, and lower still in relapsed/refractory patients.

Of note for this clone: Its antigen is unknown. Within one base of it there is no much larger clone, and no base qualities were kept.

What this sample's time point label stands for: cycle 4 day 1 (C4D1), after less than seven weeks of nivolumab. Relapse after autologous stem cell transplantation had occurred in all trial patients, and cohorts A, B and C were distinguished by prior brentuximab vedotin exposure. The trial cohort was composed of about 60 patients with relapsed/refractory classical Hodgkin lymphoma, for whom complete response, partial response or progressive disease was recorded as best overall response. In the multi-cohort phase II CheckMate 205 trial, trial patients received single-agent nivolumab. An independent review committee assessed best overall response using the 2007 International Working Group response criteria. Trial PBMCs were collected immediately before nivolumab initiation (C1D1) and during therapy at cycle 2 day 1 and cycle 4 day 1. Peripheral blood was collected in 8 mL Vacutainer Cell Preparation Tubes, from which PBMCs were isolated by centrifugation and then cryopreserved.

Reading from cysteine to phenylalanine, the CDR3 counts 15 amino acids. Only the CDR3 region is kept as DNA, spanning 45 bases read in frame from base 1. V and J lose 7 bases and 4 bases, and a span of 17 bases separates them. The germline V gene encodes CDR1 LNHDA and CDR2 SQIVND (reference sequence). The Qiagen DNeasy kit was used to extract genomic DNA both from unsorted PBMCs and from the negatively selected CD4+ and CD8+ fractions. Using primers that anneal to V and J segments, immunoSEQ multiplex PCR amplified the TCR beta CDR3 regions. A synthetic immune receptor repertoire was used to minimize amplification bias, and remaining bias was computationally removed after sequencing. On the authors' methods: Repertoire diversity was quantified as the Shannon entropy index using custom Python scripts. Unsorted, CD4+ and CD8+ repertoires were analyzed separately, except for combined analyses in which CD4+ and CD8+ sequences were merged in silico. Clonal expansion was defined as at least a 2-fold frequency increase after treatment relative to C1D1, with a pseudocount of 0.5 for undetected baseline clones. Clones with 0 or 1 copy at C1D1 were classified as singleton clones, and clones with 2 or more copies were classified as non-singleton clones. By matching protein sequences in sorted samples from the same patient, clones expanded in unsorted samples were annotated as CD4+, CD8+ or unknown. Wilcoxon tests on paired samples were used to test changes in diversity from C1D1 to C4D1. TCRdb mirrors the immuneACCESS table, restricted to in-frame sequences. Some clones are absent from its copies; in checked studies, under half trace to an unresolved V gene, and the reason for the others is unknown. The V and J calls and clone size are taken from that table; D and trimming were inferred from the DNA. The sample profile shows about 64,000 clones; roughly nine tenths of them were found once. 10% of the sample goes to the ten largest clones.

The sample here was peripheral blood mononuclear cells (PBMCs), taken before the fourth cycle of nivolumab. This sequence uses TRBV19 and TRBJ1-5; matching of 5 bases hints at TRBD1 as the D gene. The sequence derives from a human donor with classical Hodgkin lymphoma. The CDR3 reads CASMGRTGPNQPQHF. The bases are TGTGCCAGTATGGGGCGCACAGGCCCTAATCAGCCCCAGCATTTT.